This T cell receptor beta chain came from a study of PD-L1 blockade in urothelial cancer. Study-level information: Beginning in about 2014, patients received atezolizumab, given as 1,200 mg intravenously every 3 weeks. Analysis of blood occurred 3 weeks (second dose) and 6 weeks after treatment start. The median number of T cells present in blood samples was under 150,000.

Every PCR received spiked-in synthetic TCR analog templates. The method was immunoSEQ multiplex PCR; TCRdb's version includes in-frame clones alone and lacks a portion of them. This table holds roughly 45,000 clones, roughly 87% found once. The CDR3 consists of 16 residues. From germline, CDR1 is LGHNA and CDR2 YNFKEQ. V trimming: 1 base; J trimming: 3 bases; junction bases outside the gene matches: 6. The TCR sequence derives from a man in his sixties with urothelial cancer. J is TRBJ2-5 and V is TRBV4-2, with 9 bases aligning to TRBD2. The starting material was PBMCs, obtained around atezolizumab (anti-PD-L1) treatment. CDR3 sequence: CASSQVEAGGEETQYF. The CDR3 DNA reads TGTGCCAGCAGCCAAGTAGAAGCGGGGGGTGAAGAGACCCAGTACTTC.